This T cell receptor beta chain was observed in a study of CD8 T cells in Susac syndrome. Across the study: Patients with Susac syndrome were therapy-naive, on corticosteroids, or on intravenous immunoglobulin alone at blood draw.

Sequencing of TCR beta was carried out in blood CD8+ and CD4+ T cells. Recently defined diagnostic criteria for definite or probable disease were fulfilled by Susac syndrome patients. The RNA, about 0.45 to 1 ug, was put through reverse transcription using random hexamers. The immunoSEQ assay covered 54 Vbeta and 13 Jbeta segments for CDR3. TCRdb ran MiXCR on the immunoSEQ multiplex PCR reads and lists one entry per CDR3 protein. The table records some 200,000 distinct CDR3 sequences, around 95% of them present only once. The sample was CD4+ T cells from PBMCs. This TCR derives from a human donor with Susac syndrome.

This chain's CDR3 is CASSSPGTARRKELFF. As DNA, the CDR3 is TGTGCCAGCAGCTCACCCGGGACGGCGAGAAGGAAGGAGCTGTTTTTT. The chain links TRBV28 to TRBJ2-2, with D perhaps given as TRBD1 or TRBD2 (5 bases each). Germline CDR1 and CDR2: MDHEN and SYDVKM. The CDR3 consists of 16 residues. Trimming took off 6 bases at V and 10 bases at J, with 24 bases between the two ends.